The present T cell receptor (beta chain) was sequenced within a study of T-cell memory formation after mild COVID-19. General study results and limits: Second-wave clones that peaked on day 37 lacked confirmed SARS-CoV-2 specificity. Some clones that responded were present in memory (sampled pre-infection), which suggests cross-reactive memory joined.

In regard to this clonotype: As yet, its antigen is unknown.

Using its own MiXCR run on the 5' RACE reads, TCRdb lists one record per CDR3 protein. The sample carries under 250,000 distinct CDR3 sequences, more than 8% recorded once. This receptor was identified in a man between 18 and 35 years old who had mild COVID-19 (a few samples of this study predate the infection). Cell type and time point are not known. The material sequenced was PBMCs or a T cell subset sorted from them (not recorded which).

CDR3 amino acids: CASSQDVALGNAEAFF. CDR3 in DNA: TGCGCCAGCAGCCAAGATGTAGCTCTGGGTAACGCTGAAGCTTTCTTT. The chain employs TRBV4-3 and TRBJ1-1; no reliable D call. This CDR3 contains 16 residues. Per germline, CDR1 LGHNA and CDR2 YSLEER. The V end lost 0 bases, the J end lost 6 bases, and 17 bases lay between the germline ends.